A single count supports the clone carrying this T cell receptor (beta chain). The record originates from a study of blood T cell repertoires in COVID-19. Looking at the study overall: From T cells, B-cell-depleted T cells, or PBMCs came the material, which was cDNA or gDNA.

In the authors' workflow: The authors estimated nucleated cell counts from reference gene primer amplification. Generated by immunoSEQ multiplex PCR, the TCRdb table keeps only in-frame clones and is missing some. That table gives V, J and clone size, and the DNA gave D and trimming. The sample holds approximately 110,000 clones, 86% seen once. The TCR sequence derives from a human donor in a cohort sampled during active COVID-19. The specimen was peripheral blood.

The CDR3 region is CASSTRQGESYTF. In nucleotides, the CDR3 is TGTGCCAGCAGTACACGACAGGGAGAGAGCTACACCTTC. V gene TRBV6-5 combines with J gene TRBJ1-2; 7 bases are a match to TRBD1. The CDR3 loop spans 13 amino acids. The V and J ends lost 5 bases and 9 bases, in that order; junction bases with no gene match: 9. Germline V gene sequence: CDR1 MNHEY, CDR2 SVGAGI.